This entry lists 12 T cell receptor beta chains sequenced from one sample in a study of blood T cell repertoires in COVID-19. Sequenced by immunoSEQ multiplex PCR; TCRdb stores in-frame clones only, minus some. The sample carries more than 250,000 clones, around nine tenths recorded once. The sequenced material came from PBMCs or T cells enriched from blood (not recorded which). The receptor source for this set is a woman in her thirties or forties who had recovered from COVID-19.

This chain joins TRBV11-2 and TRBJ1-1; D gene unclear. V dropped 5 bases and J dropped 5 bases, with 9 bases sitting between them. The germline V gene has CDR1 SGHAT and CDR2 FQNNGV. This CDR3 region has 12 residues. CDR3 in amino acids: CASSGGRTEAFF. For the CDR3, the DNA is TGTGCCAGCAGCGGAGGTAGGACTGAAGCTTTCTTT. Variable domain in full (rest from reference TRBV11-2 and TRBJ1-1): EAGVAQSPRYKIIEKRQSVAFWCNPISGHATLYWYQQILGQGPKLLIQFQNNGVVDDSQLPKDRFSAERLKGVDSTLKIQPAKLEDSAVYLCASSGGRTEAFFGQGTRLTVV.

J is TRBJ1-6 and V is TRBV27; D perhaps matches TRBD1 (5 bases). The CDR3 runs to 13 residues. Trimming removed 2 bases at V and 11 bases at J, with 10 bases between. Germline lookup yields CDR1 MNHEY and CDR2 SMNVEV (reference sequence). The CDR3, as DNA: TGTGCCAGCAGTTTACCAGGGCTGCCACCCCTCCACTTT. Its translation: CASSLPGLPPLHF.

The chain couples TRBV2 to TRBJ2-5, with 8 bases aligning to TRBD1. With V trimmed by 6 bases and J by 1 base, 1 base remained unmatched. There are 13 residues in the CDR3. Germline assignment: CDR1 SNHLY and CDR2 FYNNEI. CDR3 sequence: CASRGQGQETQYF. In DNA form, the CDR3 reads TGTGCCAGCAGAGGACAGGGCCAAGAGACCCAGTACTTC. Looking up the rest from reference TRBV2 and TRBJ2-5 gives the full variable domain: EPEVTQTPSHQVTQMGQEVILRCVPISNHLYFYWYRQILGQKVEFLVSFYNNEISEKSEIFDDQFSVERPDGSNFTLKIRSTKLEDSAMYFCASRGQGQETQYFGPGTRLLVL.

The CDR3 is CASSVAVIGGLNTGELFF. The CDR3 nucleotides are TGTGCCAGCAGCGTAGCTGTCATCGGCGGGCTGAACACCGGGGAGCTGTTTTTT. This sequence joins TRBV9 and TRBJ2-2, with D perhaps matching TRBD2 (5 bases). This CDR3 is 18 amino acids long. The ends were cut back, 0 bases at V and 1 base at J, with 16 bases in the middle. Germline V gene sequence: CDR1 SGDLS, CDR2 YYNGEE. Together with reference TRBV9 and TRBJ2-2, the CDR3 gives the full variable domain: DSGVTQTPKHLITATGQRVTLRCSPRSGDLSVYWYQQSLDQGLQFLIQYYNGEERAKGNILERFSAQQFPDLHSELNLSSLELGDSALYFCASSVAVIGGLNTGELFFGEGSRLTVL.

The chain employs TRBV9 and TRBJ2-5, with 8 bases matching TRBD1. From germline, CDR1 is SGDLS and CDR2 YYNGEE. Losses at the gene ends were 5 bases for V and 5 bases for J; bases not matched to a gene: 8. The length of the CDR3 is 14 residues. Here the CDR3 reads CASSATGAGETQYF. CDR3 in DNA: TGTGCCAGCAGTGCGACAGGGGCCGGGGAGACCCAGTACTTC.

J is TRBJ2-1 and V is TRBV7-2; no firm D call. Germline V gives CDR1 SGHTA, CDR2 FQGNSA. CDR3 size: 15 residues. Trimming stripped 5 bases from V and 0 bases from J, with 11 bases between. The CDR3 spells CASSLDLGSYNEQFF. The CDR3 nucleotides read TGTGCCAGCAGCCTTGACTTGGGCTCCTACAATGAGCAGTTCTTC.

This clone was observed once. The chain recombines TRBV7-9 with TRBJ1-5; D is unresolved. Trimming removed 0 bases from V and 2 bases from J, with 8 bases in between. This CDR3 comprises 15 residues. Germline lookup yields CDR1 SEHNR and CDR2 FQNEAQ (reference sequence). The DNA for the CDR3 is TGTGCCAGCAGCTTAGCAGGGAGTGGCAATCAGCCCCAGCATTTT. As protein: CASSLAGSGNQPQHF.

The chain combines TRBV6-5 with TRBJ1-3; 7 bases fit TRBD1. Germline V gene data show CDR1 as MNHEY and CDR2 as SVGAGI. Trimming took 5 bases from V and 3 from J; bases not matched to a gene: 4. The CDR3 consists of 14 residues. The CDR3 sequence: CASSRGGRGNTIYF. In DNA, the CDR3 is TGTGCCAGCAGTCGAGGGGGCCGTGGAAACACCATATATTTT.

This rearrangement joins TRBV19 to TRBJ2-5; tentative D call: TRBD2 (5 bases). CDR1 LNHDA and CDR2 SQIVND come from the germline V gene (reference sequence). V was cut by 6 bases and J by 5 bases, with 13 bases left in between. This CDR3 is 13 amino acids long. CDR3 loop: CASSGIYSETQYF. DNA of the CDR3: TGTGCCAGTAGCGGGATTTACTCGGAGACCCAGTACTTC.

The table lists this clone with a few counts. CDR3 coding DNA: TGTGCCAGCACCGGACAAGGCGCCGGCTACACCTTC. Its translation is CASTGQGAGYTF. The chain employs TRBV6-5 and TRBJ1-2; a possible D gene is TRBD1 (5 bases). Trimming removed 7 bases at V and 8 bases at J, with 14 bases between. CDR1 and CDR2 from the germline V gene are MNHEY and SVGAGI. The CDR3 spans 12 residues.

The V call is TRBV4-2, the J call TRBJ2-7, with 10 bases lining up with TRBD2. V lost 4 bases and J lost 2; bases outside the gene matches: 5. CDR1 is LGHNA, CDR2 YNFKEQ, per germline. CDR3 length: 15 residues. The CDR3: CASSLRLAGTYEQYF. CDR3 DNA: TGTGCCAGCAGCCTAAGACTAGCGGGCACCTACGAGCAGTACTTC.

V usage is TRBV4-2 and J usage is TRBJ2-3, with TRBD2 identical over 11 bases. V gave up 0 bases and J gave up 1 base; unmatched junction bases: 6. The CDR3 is made up of 18 amino acids. The germline gives CDR1 LGHNA, CDR2 YNFKEQ. The CDR3 DNA reads as TGTGCCAGCAGCCAAGATAGCGGGAGGGCCCTTGGCACAGATACGCAGTATTTT. Protein: CASSQDSGRALGTDTQYF.